The present T cell receptor beta chain was sequenced within a study of T cells after somatic rescue of genetic block. Repertoires were generated with immunoSEQ multiplex PCR, while TCRdb's copy carries only in-frame clones and drops some. The sample contains over 95,000 clones, about 93% of which appear only once. This clone was seen only once. The CDR3 covers 15 residues. V lost 0 bases to trimming and J lost 4 bases; unmatched junction nucleotides: 2. Germline lookup yields CDR1 MNHEY and CDR2 SVGAGI. What was sequenced was peripheral blood mononuclear cells (PBMCs). The receptor's source is a woman aged 18-30 years. The rearrangement joins TRBV6-5 to TRBJ1-1; 10 bases match TRBD1. In DNA, the CDR3 is TGTGCCAGCAGTTACTCGGGGACAGGGGTCACTGAAGCTTTCTTT. Translated, it gives CASSYSGTGVTEAFF.